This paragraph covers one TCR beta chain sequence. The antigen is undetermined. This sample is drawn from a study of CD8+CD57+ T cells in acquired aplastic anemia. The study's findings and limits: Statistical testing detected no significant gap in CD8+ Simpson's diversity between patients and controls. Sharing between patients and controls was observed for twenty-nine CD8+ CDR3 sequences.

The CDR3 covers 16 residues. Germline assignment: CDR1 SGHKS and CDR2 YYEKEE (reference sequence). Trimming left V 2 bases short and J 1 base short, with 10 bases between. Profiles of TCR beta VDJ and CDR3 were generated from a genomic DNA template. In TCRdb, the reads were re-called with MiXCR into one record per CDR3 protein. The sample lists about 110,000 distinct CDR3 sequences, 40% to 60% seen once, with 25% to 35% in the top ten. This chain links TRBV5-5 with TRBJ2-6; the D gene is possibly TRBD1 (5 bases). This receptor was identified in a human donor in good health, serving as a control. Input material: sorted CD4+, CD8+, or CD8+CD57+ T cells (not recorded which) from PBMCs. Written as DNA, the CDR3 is TGTGCCAGCAGCTTTAAGGCAGGGTCTGGGGCCAACGTCCTGACTTTC. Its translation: CASSFKAGSGANVLTF.